This TCR beta chain is from a study of post-analysis software for immune sequencing data. Study-wide background: Both relapsing-remitting and secondary progressive multiple sclerosis featured among the disease courses, as did progressive-relapsing multiple sclerosis. Study findings and constraints: For normalized Chao1 diversity, multiple sclerosis patients scored significantly lower than controls did. Higher frequency in patients than in controls was seen for 5 or 6 TRBV segments, with TRBV5-6, TRBV5-1 and TRBV20-1 among them.

Unique molecular identifiers were built into the TCR beta cDNA libraries. Input populations of 1 to 10 million T cells gave rise to roughly 500,000 cDNA molecules. TCRdb reprocessed the PCR reads via MiXCR and lists one record per CDR3 protein. The top ten hold 7.6% of the sample, which has hundreds of thousands of distinct CDR3 sequences, approximately 38% seen once. V lost 6 bases and J 7 bases, leaving 15 bases between the germline ends. This CDR3 spans 14 amino acids. A note on this clonotype: What it binds is unknown.

The clonotype was recovered from a girl aged 2 to 10 with multiple sclerosis. Material for sequencing was blood. The rearrangement joins TRBV12-3 or TRBV12-4 to TRBJ1-4, with D possibly being TRBD1 (6 bases). Here the CDR3 reads CASSPQGSSEKLFF. CDR3 nucleotides: TGTGCCAGCAGCCCACAGGGATCTAGTGAAAAACTGTTTTTT.